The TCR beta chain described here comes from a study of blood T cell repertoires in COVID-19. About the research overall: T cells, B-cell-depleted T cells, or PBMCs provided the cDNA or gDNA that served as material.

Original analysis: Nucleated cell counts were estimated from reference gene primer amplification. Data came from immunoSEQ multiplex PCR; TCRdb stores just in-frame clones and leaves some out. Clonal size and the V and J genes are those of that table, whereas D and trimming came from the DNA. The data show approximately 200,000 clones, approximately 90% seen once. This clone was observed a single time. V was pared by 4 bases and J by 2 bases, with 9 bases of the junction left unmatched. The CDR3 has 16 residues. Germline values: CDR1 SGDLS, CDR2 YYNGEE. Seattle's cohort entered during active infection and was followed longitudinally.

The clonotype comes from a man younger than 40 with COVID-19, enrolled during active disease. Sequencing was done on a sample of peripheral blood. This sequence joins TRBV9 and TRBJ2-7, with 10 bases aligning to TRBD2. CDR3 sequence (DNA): TGTGCCAGCAGCCCTTCTAGCGGGGGAGCTACCTACGAGCAGTACTTC. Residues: CASSPSSGGATYEQYF.